This T cell receptor beta chain was recorded in a study of blood T cell repertoires in COVID-19 (dated by TCRdb to 2019 to 2021). About the full investigation: The collaborator samples originated in the United States, Italy and Spain and spanned the acute and convalescent phases of COVID-19. The material from the prospective study consisted of cDNA or gDNA derived from T cells, B-cell-depleted T cells, or PBMCs. Subjects who had been exposed to COVID-19, were actively infected with it, or had recovered from it provided the deeply sampled blood TCRbeta repertoires that made up the dataset. The repertoires were released in a freely available public database meant as a resource for research on the immune response to SARS-CoV-2. The samples were drawn from the first 160 participants of the ongoing ImmuneRACE study and from 950 to 1,500 subjects provided by 6 global collaborators. Sample metadata almost always included a de-identified subject ID, COVID-19 status, age in years and sex. Where available, HLA class I and class II types were taken from metadata supplied by the sample provider and were not determined by assay-based typing.

The research as a whole found: Clinical and demographic metadata were provided uncurated, with the amount varying by source and participant.

Participants in the prospective study were enrolled through a virtual design, were aged roughly 18 to 100 years, and lived in approximately 25 United States geographic areas. Cohort assignment in the prospective study relied on participant-reported clinical history from a screening survey and a study questionnaire. ImmuneRACE Cohort 3 recovered participants were defined by two consecutive negative NP/OP PCR tests, healthcare professional clearance, or symptom resolution. In the prospective study, whole blood, serum and a nasopharyngeal or oropharyngeal swab were collected from each participant by mobile phlebotomists. Prospective study participants could optionally give additional blood draws and questionnaires over an approximately two-month period. Before DNA extraction, blood samples from the prospective study were shipped at room temperature or frozen. Note on this clone: Its specific antigen is unknown. Base qualities are not at hand, and no much larger clone is one base apart.

TCRbeta CDR3 regions were amplified from genomic DNA by means of the immunoSEQ Assay, a bias-controlled multiplex PCR. As for how the authors treated the data: Nucleated cell counts per sample were estimated from amplification of reference gene primers within the assay. To quantify the absolute abundance of each unique TCRbeta CDR3 rearrangement, sequence reads were collapsed and filtered. Productive Simpson clonality was computed per sample as the square root of Simpson's diversity index over productive rearrangements. TCRdb mirrors the immuneACCESS table, restricted to in-frame sequences. Some clones are absent from its copies; in checked studies, under half trace to an unresolved V gene, and the reason for the others is unknown. D and trimming were read from the DNA, whereas the V and J calls and clone size are those reported in that table. For this sample the table gives some 300,000 clones, of which 85% to 90% were detected only once. The ten biggest clones cover about 4.2% of the sample.

The source of this sequence is a man younger than 45 who had recovered from COVID-19. The specimen was PBMCs or T cells enriched from blood (not recorded which).

The nucleotide sequence is TGTGCCTGGAGCCCCCCCGGGGGGCGGAACTATGGCTACACCTTC. It is translated as CAWSPPGGRNYGYTF. The chain employs TRBV30 and TRBJ1-2; TRBD1 is perhaps the D gene, given 6 matching bases. The CDR3, from cysteine to phenylalanine, totals 15 residues. The kept DNA is CDR3 alone, 45 bases in frame from the first base. Taken from the germline V gene (reference sequence), the CDR1 and CDR2 loops are GTSNPN and SVGIG. At the junction V is shortened by 3 bases and J by 2 bases, with 16 bases in between.